Sequencing of this T cell receptor (beta chain) was carried out in a study of T cell responses to AZD1222 COVID-19 vaccine. The study's findings and limits: Donor demographics were predominantly white British with a female majority; clonal diversity may be underestimated.

Only in-frame clones appear in the TCRdb table, and some are missing; sequencing was by immunoSEQ multiplex PCR. The sample shows 80,000 or so clones, about 80% of them seen only once. With regard to this clone: The antigen remains unidentified.

The germline V and J ends were trimmed by 3 bases and 0 bases, with 9 bases remaining between them. In germline, CDR1 is MDHEN, CDR2 SYDVKM. The CDR3 extends over 16 amino acids. The sequence derives from an adult who received the MenACWY meningococcal vaccine as a control. The material was peripheral blood, obtained 28 days after the second dose of the MenACWY control vaccine. The chain joins TRBV28 to TRBJ1-6; no definite D call. Here the CDR3 reads CASSFPSSSYNSPLHF. CDR3 DNA: TGTGCCAGCAGTTTTCCATCCAGCTCCTATAATTCACCCCTCCACTTT.